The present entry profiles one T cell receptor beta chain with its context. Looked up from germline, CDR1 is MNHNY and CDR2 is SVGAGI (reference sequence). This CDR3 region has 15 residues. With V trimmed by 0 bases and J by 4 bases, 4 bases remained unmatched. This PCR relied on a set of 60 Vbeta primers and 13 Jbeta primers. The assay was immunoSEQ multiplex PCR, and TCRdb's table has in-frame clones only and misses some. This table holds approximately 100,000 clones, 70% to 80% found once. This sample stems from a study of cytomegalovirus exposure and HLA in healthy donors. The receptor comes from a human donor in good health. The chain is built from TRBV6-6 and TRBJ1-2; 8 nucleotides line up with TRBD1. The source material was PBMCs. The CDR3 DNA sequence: TGTGCCAGCAGTTACTCCGAGACAGGGGCCTATGGCTACACCTTC. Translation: CASSYSETGAYGYTF.